What follows are 8 T cell receptor beta chains derived from one specimen sequenced in a study of regulatory T cells in long-lasting Graves disease. Construction of the TCR beta libraries employed iRepertoire HTBI primers in conjunction with Arm-PCR of CDR3 regions. TCRdb reanalysed the multiplex PCR reads using MiXCR and keeps one entry per CDR3 protein. The table includes 500,000 to 700,000 distinct CDR3 sequences, roughly 15% detected once. Specified time point: newly diagnosed GD, antithyroid drugs for less than 3 months. The TCR library was prepared using RNA isolated from PBMCs. Separately, the same data were catalogued under a study of T cells in Graves' hyperthyroidism and ophthalmopathy.

The specimen comprised peripheral blood mononuclear cells (PBMCs), sampled at new diagnosis, from a patient treated with antithyroid drugs. The source of these receptors is a woman aged 25 to 39 with Graves disease.

This clonotype was counted ten times or more. V gene TRBV28 combines with J gene TRBJ1-2, with 7 bases that match TRBD1. This CDR3 comprises 13 residues. Germline CDR1 MDHEN, CDR2 SYDVKM. The V gene end was trimmed by 5 bases and the J gene end by 4 bases; junction bases not matched to a gene: 4. DNA for the CDR3: TGTGCCAGCAGTCCCCGGGACAGCTATGGCTACACCTTC. This translates into CASSPRDSYGYTF.

CDR3 bases: TGCAGTGCTCTGATGGCGGTGAACACTGAAGCTTTCTTT. Translation: CSALMAVNTEAFF. The chain couples TRBV20-1 to TRBJ1-1; D unresolved. There are 13 residues in the CDR3. CDR1 is DFQATT and CDR2 is SNEGSKA in the germline V gene (reference sequence). Trimming removed 5 bases at V and 0 bases at J, with 10 bases between.

This clonotype has only a few counts. The chain is built from TRBV19 and TRBJ1-5; no reliable D call. The CDR3 has 13 amino acids. The germline CDR1 and CDR2 sequences are LNHDA and SQIVND (reference sequence). V lost 5 bases and J lost 6, with 11 bases in between. The CDR3 reads CASSYSEGQPQHF. The CDR3 coding sequence is TGTGCCAGTAGTTACAGTGAGGGTCAGCCCCAGCATTTT.

The table lists this clonotype with a few counts. CDR3: CASSQPDRDLYEQYF. CDR3 sequence (DNA): TGCGCCAGCAGCCAACCGGACAGGGACCTCTACGAGCAGTACTTC. V gene TRBV4-1 combines with J gene TRBJ2-7; TRBD1 matches 8 bases. This CDR3 has 15 amino acids. CDR1 and CDR2 from the germline V gene are MGHRA and YSYEKL. V shed 2 bases, J shed 3 bases, and the junction held 6 bases outside the gene matches.

This clonotype was counted at least ten times. J is TRBJ2-2 and V is TRBV2, with unresolved D. This CDR3 contains 15 residues. Germline V gene lookup returns CDR1 SNHLY and CDR2 FYNNEI. V lost 7 bases and J 1 base, leaving 13 bases between the germline ends. This CDR3 is CASMVSLLNTGELFF. The CDR3, as DNA: TGTGCCAGCATGGTCTCTTTGCTGAACACCGGGGAGCTGTTTTTT.

Many counts were recorded for this clonotype. This sequence joins TRBV28 and TRBJ2-5; D perhaps matches TRBD2 (6 bases). Germline V gene data show CDR1 as MDHEN and CDR2 as SYDVKM. Trimming took 3 bases from V and 4 from J, leaving 12 bases between them. The CDR3 has 14 amino acids. This chain's CDR3 is CASSFDAGRETQYF. In DNA form, the CDR3 reads TGTGCCAGCAGTTTCGACGCGGGACGAGAGACCCAGTACTTC.

The genes are TRBV6-5 and TRBJ2-1, with D perhaps matching TRBD2 (5 bases). The closer fit of TRBJ2-4 to the DNA end suggests the J call may be wrong. The CDR3 sequence is 13 residues long. Germline assignment: CDR1 MNHEY and CDR2 SVGAGI. The CDR3 nucleotides are TGTGCCAGCAGTTACTTGGACTCCAACATTCAGTACTTC. Residues: CASSYLDSNIQYF.

This clonotype turned up a few times. The chain joins TRBV5-1 to TRBJ1-2; D is ambiguous. The CDR3 loop spans 15 amino acids. Trimming took off 5 bases at V and 5 bases at J, with 19 bases between the two ends. Germline CDR1 is SGHRS and CDR2 is YFSETQ. Here the CDR3 DNA reads TGCGCCAGCAGTCTTGACTTACAGAGGAGATATGGCTACACCTTC. Translating gives CASSLDLQRRYGYTF.